Listed below are T cell receptor beta chains from one sample, sequenced in a study of blood T cell repertoires in COVID-19. This table comes from immunoSEQ multiplex PCR, and its TCRdb copy is limited to in-frame clones, with some not included. Of roughly 400,000 clones detected, roughly 89% appear once; the ten largest clones hold approximately 9.3%. Material for sequencing was PBMCs or T cells enriched from blood (not recorded which). These receptors were collected from a woman in her forties or fifties who had recovered from COVID-19. Each CDR3 is given with its conserved first and last residue. D genes are given only for firm matches. Rows may omit the clone size; those that give it use once, few, many or a size class.

d_gene	v_gene	abundance	j_gene	CDR3nt	CDR3aa
.	TRBV11-1	.	TRBJ1-2	TGTGCCAGCAGCGCGTCGCCCGGACAGATAATATATGGCTACACCTTC	CASSASPGQIIYGYTF
TRBD1	TRBV11-2	.	TRBJ1-4	TGTGCCAGCAGCGCCCGACAGGGGCTTAATGAAAAACTGTTTTTT	CASSARQGLNEKLFF
.	TRBV29-1	.	TRBJ1-2	TGCAGCGTTGGTGGGGAGAGACACTATGGCTACACCTTC	CSVGGERHYGYTF
.	TRBV7-9	.	TRBJ2-3	TGTGCCAGCAGCCCACGAGACAAGGATACGCAGTATTTT	CASSPRDKDTQYF
.	TRBV3-1/TRBV3-2	.	TRBJ2-7	TGTGCCAGCAGCCTAAACAGAGACAACTACGAGCAGTACTTC	CASSLNRDNYEQYF
TRBD2	TRBV6-2/TRBV6-3	.	TRBJ2-3	TGTGCCAGCAGCGATCCCCCCGGGACTAGCGGGGGGCCCTTCGCCACAGATACGCAGTATTTT	CASSDPPGTSGGPFATDTQYF
TRBD2	TRBV7-2	.	TRBJ2-7	TGTGCCAGCAGCAAATTAGGGACTAGCGGGGTGCGAGCAAACGAGCAGTACTTC	CASSKLGTSGVRANEQYF
TRBD1	TRBV7-4	.	TRBJ2-1	TGCGTTCAAGGGGGACAGCCAAATTATTCTTACAATGAGCAGTTCTTC	CVQGGQPNYSYNEQFF
TRBD1	TRBV7-8	few	TRBJ1-4	TGTGCCAGCAGCCATAATCCGACAGGGTTTGAAAAACTGTTTTTT	CASSHNPTGFEKLFF
TRBD1	TRBV6-2/TRBV6-3	.	TRBJ1-2	TGTGCCAGCAGCCCCAGGGGGGCTTGGGGCTACACCTTC	CASSPRGAWGYTF
.	TRBV30	.	TRBJ1-1	TGTGCCTGGGGTATGACTGAGGGAGCTTTCTTT	CAWGMTEGAFF
.	TRBV30	.	TRBJ1-5	TGTGCCTGGAGTGTAGGGGACTATAGCAATCAGCCCCAGCATTTT	CAWSVGDYSNQPQHF
TRBD1	TRBV7-2	.	TRBJ1-2	TGTGCCAGCAGCCTGTTGGGACAGAACTATGGCTACACCTTC	CASSLLGQNYGYTF
TRBD2	TRBV9	.	TRBJ2-3	TGTGCCAGCAGCGTAGAAGAGCTAGCGGGGGTCACGCAGTATTTT	CASSVEELAGVTQYF
TRBD2	TRBV6-1	once	TRBJ2-7	TGTGCCAGCAGTGATCCGGGAGGCAGCCGTCCCTACGAGCAGTACTTC	CASSDPGGSRPYEQYF
.	TRBV5-1	.	TRBJ2-2	TGCGCCAGCAGAATGACAGGGACTGGGGATACCGGGGAGCTGTTTTTT	CASRMTGTGDTGELFF
.	TRBV20-1	once	TRBJ1-2	TGCAGTACAGGGTATAGCTATGGCTACACCTTC	CSTGYSYGYTF
TRBD1	TRBV3-1/TRBV3-2	.	TRBJ1-5	TGTGCCAGCAGCAGACAGGGGGCTGGTCAGCCCCAGCATTTT	CASSRQGAGQPQHF
.	TRBV7-2	.	TRBJ1-4	TGTGCCAGCAGCTTTCTTCCCTCGACAAGACTGTTTTTT	CASSFLPSTRLFF
TRBD1	TRBV5-1	.	TRBJ1-6	TGCGCCAGCAGCCACGGGACAGTCGATTCACCCCTCCACTTT	CASSHGTVDSPLHF
.	TRBV19	.	TRBJ2-1	TGTGCCAGTAGTGGAGGCGGATCGGAGCAGTTCTTC	CASSGGGSEQFF
.	TRBV2	few	TRBJ1-4	TGTGCCAGCAGGGGCCCTGTGGGGGGAAGAGAAAAACTGTTTTTT	CASRGPVGGREKLFF
.	TRBV25-1	.	TRBJ1-4	TGTGCCAGCGGAGGCCAAACTAATGAAAAACTGTTTTTT	CASGGQTNEKLFF
TRBD1	TRBV10-3	.	TRBJ1-4	TGTGCCATCAGTGAGAATCCGGGACAGGGCAATGAAAAACTGTTTTTT	CAISENPGQGNEKLFF
.	TRBV7-2	.	TRBJ2-3	TGTGCCAGCAGCTCATCGGGAACTCGGATGTATTTT	CASSSSGTRMYF
TRBD2	TRBV11-3	.	TRBJ2-7	TGTGCCAGCAGCACCGCGGGGGGCGGGCTCGACGAGCAGTACTTC	CASSTAGGGLDEQYF
TRBD1	TRBV18	.	TRBJ2-5	TGTGCCAGCTCACTAAAAAGGACAGGGCAAGAGACCCAGTACTTC	CASSLKRTGQETQYF
TRBD1	TRBV5-1	.	TRBJ2-7	TGCGCCAGCAGCGTAGCCGGGACAGGGTCCTACGAGCAGTACTTC	CASSVAGTGSYEQYF
TRBD1	TRBV28	.	TRBJ1-6	TGTGCCAGCAGAACCCAGGGGGCGCGGGCTAATTCACCCCTCCACTTT	CASRTQGARANSPLHF
.	TRBV5-1	.	TRBJ1-5	TGCGCCAGCCAACGGTACAATCAGCCCCAGCATTTT	CASQRYNQPQHF
.	TRBV6-5	once	TRBJ1-1	TGTGCCAGCAGTTACTCAGGGAGGGCTGAAGCTTTCTTT	CASSYSGRAEAFF
.	TRBV7-2	.	TRBJ2-7	TGTGCCAGCAGCTTAGGTGTTCCGGCGGAACTCTACGAGCAGTACTTC	CASSLGVPAELYEQYF